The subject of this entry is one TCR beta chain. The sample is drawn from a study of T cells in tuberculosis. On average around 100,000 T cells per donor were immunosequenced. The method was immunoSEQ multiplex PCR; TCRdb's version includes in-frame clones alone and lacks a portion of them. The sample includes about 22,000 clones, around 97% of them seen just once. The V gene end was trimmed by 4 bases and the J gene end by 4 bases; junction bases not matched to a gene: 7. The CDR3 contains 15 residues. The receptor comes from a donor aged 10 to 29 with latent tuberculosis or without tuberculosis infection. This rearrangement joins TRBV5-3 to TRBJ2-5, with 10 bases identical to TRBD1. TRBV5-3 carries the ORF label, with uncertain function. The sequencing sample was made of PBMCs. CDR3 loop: CARSQTGGAGETQYF. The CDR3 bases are TGTGCCAGAAGCCAGACAGGGGGCGCAGGAGAGACCCAGTACTTC.